This T cell receptor beta chain was captured by sequencing in a study of blood T cells in healthy people across ages. CDR1 is SQVTM, CDR2 ANQGSEA, per germline. V was trimmed by 1 base and J by 1 base, leaving 13 bases between them. The CDR3 has 15 amino acids. A second PCR, run for roughly 7 to 11 cycles, used a sample-barcoded 5' primer plus a J-beta primer mix. TCRdb itself ran the 5' RACE reads through MiXCR, one entry per CDR3 protein. The data contain about 1,500,000 distinct CDR3 sequences, approximately 38% of them singletons. Sequences were obtained from blood. The chain uses TRBV29-1 and TRBJ1-2, with a tentative D call TRBD1 (6 bases). This clonotype was sampled from a woman between 18 and 29 years old in good health. Written as DNA, the CDR3 is TGCAGCGTTGAAGTACAGGGCAGGGGTAACTATGGCTACACCTTC. This gives the protein CSVEVQGRGNYGYTF.